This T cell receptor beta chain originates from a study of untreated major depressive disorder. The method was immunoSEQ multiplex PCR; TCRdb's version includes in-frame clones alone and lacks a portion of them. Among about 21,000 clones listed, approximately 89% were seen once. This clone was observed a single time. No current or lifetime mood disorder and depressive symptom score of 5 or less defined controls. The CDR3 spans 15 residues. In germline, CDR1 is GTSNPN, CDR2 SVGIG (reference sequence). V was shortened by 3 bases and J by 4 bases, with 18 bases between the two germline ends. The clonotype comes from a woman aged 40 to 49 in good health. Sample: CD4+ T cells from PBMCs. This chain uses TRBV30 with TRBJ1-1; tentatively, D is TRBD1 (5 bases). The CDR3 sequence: CAWRPKGEPGTEAFF. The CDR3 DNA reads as TGTGCCTGGAGGCCAAAAGGGGAACCGGGCACTGAAGCTTTCTTT. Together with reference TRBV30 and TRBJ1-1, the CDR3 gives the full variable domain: SQTIHQWPATLVQPVGSPLSLECTVEGTSNPNLYWYRQAAGRGLQLLFYSVGIGQISSEVPQNLSASRPQDRQFILSSKKLLLSDSGFYLCAWRPKGEPGTEAFFGQGTRLTVV.